Each of the 3 T cell receptor beta chains below was sequenced from the same sample in a study of blood T cells in healthy people across ages. Using a J-beta primer mix together with a sample-barcoded 5' primer, a second PCR was run for about 6 to 11 cycles. TCRdb re-called the 5' RACE reads through MiXCR, storing one row per CDR3 protein. The data show about 780,000 distinct CDR3 sequences, around 45% seen once. Sequenced: blood. The receptors originated from a man older than 75 in good health.

The chain has TRBV3-1 and TRBJ2-1; D not certain. Deletions cut 0 bases from V and 10 bases from J, with 13 bases between. Germline V gene lookup returns CDR1 LGHDT and CDR2 YNNKEL (reference sequence). The CDR3 runs 14 residues. The CDR3 reads CASSQDWAAPEQFF. CDR3 coding DNA: TGTGCCAGCAGCCAAGATTGGGCCGCGCCGGAGCAGTTCTTC.

The CDR3 loop reads CATSRASGTGATLAKNIQYF. The DNA of the CDR3 is TGTGCCACCAGCAGAGCGTCAGGGACAGGGGCGACCCTAGCCAAAAACATTCAGTACTTC. V gene TRBV15 combines with J gene TRBJ2-4, with 10 bases lining up with TRBD1. Germline CDR1 LNHNV, CDR2 YYDKDF (reference sequence). The CDR3 is 20 amino acids. Germline trimming cut 1 base from V and 0 bases from J; bases unmatched to any gene: 12.

The V and J genes are TRBV10-3 and TRBJ2-7; 10 positions match TRBD2. The CDR3 spans 19 residues. Germline V gene lookup returns CDR1 ENHRY and CDR2 SYGVKD. J was trimmed by 2 bases and V by 1 base; bases with no gene match: 14. The CDR3 nucleotides read TGTGCCATCAGTGAGTTGGCTAGCGGGGGCCCCTCTTCCACCTACGAGCAGTACTTC. It translates to CAISELASGGPSSTYEQYF.